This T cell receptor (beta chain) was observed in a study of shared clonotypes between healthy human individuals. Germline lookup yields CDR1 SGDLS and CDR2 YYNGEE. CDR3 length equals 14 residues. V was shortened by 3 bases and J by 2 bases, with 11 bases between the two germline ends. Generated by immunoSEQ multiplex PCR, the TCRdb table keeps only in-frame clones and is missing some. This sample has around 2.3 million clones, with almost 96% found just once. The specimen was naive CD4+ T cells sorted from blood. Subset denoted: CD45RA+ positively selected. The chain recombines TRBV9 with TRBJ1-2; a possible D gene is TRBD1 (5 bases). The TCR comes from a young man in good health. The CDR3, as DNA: TGTGCCAGCAGCGCCGGGACGGAGAACTATGGCTACACCTTC. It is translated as CASSAGTENYGYTF.